The sample holds many counts of the clone carrying this T cell receptor (beta chain). As yet, its antigen is unknown. This sample was taken from a study of breast tumors, draining lymph nodes, adjacent tissues. The lymph nodes were axillary draining lymph nodes from breast cancer patients. Study results and caveats: Tumor T cell lymph node origin was a supported hypothesis, not proven. Luminal-like breast cancer showed significantly greater tumor-nontumor repertoire similarity than basal-like breast cancer did. Data fit most tumor T cells coming from lymph node, expanding in tumor. Tumor TCR diversity was below lymph nodes but above nontumor tissue.

V gave up 6 bases and J gave up 0 bases, with 21 bases separating them. There are 18 residues in the CDR3. TCRdb independently ran MiXCR on the multiplex PCR reads; one entry per CDR3 protein. The table has 200,000 or so distinct CDR3 sequences, over 25% seen once; the top ten hold about 4.3%. This receptor was identified in a female donor with breast cancer. Some clones in this sample may be carry-over from other donors' samples. This chain connects TRBV6-7 to TRBJ1-5; D gene ambiguous. TRBV6-7 is known as an ORF, though its function is uncertain. The source material was axillary lymph node tissue. CDR3 sequence reads: CASSPGPTTPYSNQPQHF. The CDR3 DNA is TGTGCCAGCAGCCCTGGGCCCACGACACCCTATAGCAATCAGCCCCAGCATTTT.